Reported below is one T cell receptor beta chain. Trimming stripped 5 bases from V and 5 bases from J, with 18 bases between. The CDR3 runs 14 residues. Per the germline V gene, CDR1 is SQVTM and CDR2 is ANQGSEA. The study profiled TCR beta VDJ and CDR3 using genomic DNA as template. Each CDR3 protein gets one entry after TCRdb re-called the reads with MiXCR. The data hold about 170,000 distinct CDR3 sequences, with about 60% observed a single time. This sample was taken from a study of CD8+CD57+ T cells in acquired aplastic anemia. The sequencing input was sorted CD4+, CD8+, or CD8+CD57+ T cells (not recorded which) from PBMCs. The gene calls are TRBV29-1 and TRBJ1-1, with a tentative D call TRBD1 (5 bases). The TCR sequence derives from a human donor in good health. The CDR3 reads CSVQTQGSGTEAFF. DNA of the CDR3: TGCAGCGTTCAAACGCAGGGAAGTGGAACTGAAGCTTTCTTT.